This T cell receptor (beta chain) emerged from a study of CD8 T cells in Susac syndrome. After extraction with the RNeasy kit, roughly 0.45 to 1 ug of the RNA was reverse transcribed using random hexamers. Each CDR3 protein is one row after TCRdb ran MiXCR on the immunoSEQ multiplex PCR reads. This repertoire shows 160,000 or so distinct CDR3 sequences, roughly 95% found once; its top ten account for 0.12% to 0.15%. Sample: CD4+ T cells from PBMCs. The receptor comes from a human donor in good health.

The CDR3 loop is CASSLTGQGEAFF. For the CDR3, the DNA is TGCGCCAGCAGCTTGACGGGACAGGGTGAAGCTTTCTTT. The gene calls are TRBV5-1 and TRBJ1-1; the match to TRBD1 covers 9 bases. The CDR3 contains 13 residues. Germline CDR1 and CDR2: SGHRS and YFSETQ. The junction had 2 bases not matched to a gene; V was cut back by 1 base and J by 7 bases.